A single TCR beta chain is shown here with its context. The antigen it binds to is not known. No much larger clone exists at a distance of one base, and base qualities are not known. The entry originates in a study of T cell responses to AZD1222 COVID-19 vaccine (dated by TCRdb to about 2021). General notes on the study: A total of 233 trial participants underwent TCR sequencing, of whom 207 had received two doses of AZD1222 and about 25 had received two doses of the MenACWY control vaccine. Trial participants were enrolled into age subgroups of 18-55, 56-69 and 70-plus years, which contained around 150, 28 and 57 TCR-sequenced participants, respectively.

The full study reports these points: Most participants were white British and females outnumbered males, and the authors suggested that clonal diversity may have been underestimated. Nearly half of unique spike-specific TCRs reportedly recognized epitopes outside regions mutated in the B.1.351 and B.1.1.7 variants. Conclusions about previously exposed vaccinees are limited, since just a handful of AZD1222 recipients were seropositive for SARS-CoV-2 at baseline. The vaccine-associated CD4 TCRs covered the entire spike protein, and the dominant responses fell in regions 160-218 and 743-854. A significant rise in spike-specific TCR breadth and depth was observed after two AZD1222 doses relative to day 0 and relative to MenACWY recipients. Because no day 14 peak-response samples were available, the repertoires could be characterized only after the peak T cell response. The 56-69-year group was small, and its depth increase did not reach significance, likely because of low power.

The time point label of this sample denotes: baseline before first vaccination. This sample's treatment or condition label indicates: meningococcal conjugate vaccine given as trial control. The vaccinee samples were drawn from two UK trials, COV001 and COV002, one of which was a single-blind randomized controlled phase 2/3 trial testing AZD1222 (ChAdOx1 nCoV-19) in healthy adults. For TCRbeta chain sequencing, PBMC samples from trial participants were taken at day 0 and at day 28 after the second dose. V loses 2 bases of germline sequence and J loses 0 bases, and the interval between the two ends is 5 bases. Inclusive of the bounding cysteine and phenylalanine, the CDR3 is 13 residues long. The sequence is cut down to CDR3 DNA, 39 bases in frame from base 1. CDR1 and CDR2 (SGDLS, YYNGEE) derive from the germline V gene. The CDR3 regions of human TCRbeta chains were analyzed by immunosequencing. Turning to the authors' computational methods: Repertoire TCRs were matched against a reference library of SARS-CoV-2-specific TCRs generated with the MIRA antigen-specificity platform. Breadth was defined as the fraction of unique TCRs that were SARS-CoV-2-associated, and depth was defined as the fraction of total T cells that were SARS-CoV-2-associated. Using the MIRA data, each spike-specific TCR was mapped to the spike region that the TCR reacts to and placed in a CD4 or CD8 class. Log10-transformed breadth and depth values were compared by one-way ANOVA with Sidak's multiple comparisons tests. Not all clones reach the TCRdb copy of this immuneACCESS table, which keeps in-frame sequences only. Checked studies attribute under half of the gap to unresolved V genes and leave the rest unexplained. V, J and clone size reflect that table, while D and trimming were determined from the DNA. This sample gives approximately 120,000 clones in total; roughly 87% of them show up just once. The top ten clonotypes cover around 4.5% of the sample.

This specimen consisted of peripheral blood, obtained on day 0 of MenACWY control vaccination. This clonotype originated in an adult in good health. The rearrangement joined TRBV9 to TRBJ2-5; tentative D gene TRBD2, with 5 bases matching. The base sequence is TGTGCCAGCAGCGTCGGGAACCAAGAGACCCAGTACTTC. This gives the protein CASSVGNQETQYF.